This TCR beta chain came from a study of OX40 agonist ivuxolimab in advanced cancers. About the full investigation: Ivuxolimab was a fully human IgG2 agonistic monoclonal antibody targeting the costimulatory receptor OX40 (CD134). Intravenous ivuxolimab was administered to patients every 2 weeks at six dose levels: 0.01, 0.1, 0.3, 1.5, 3 and 10 mg/kg. Of the roughly 53 patients in dose escalation, around 20 had hepatocellular carcinoma, approximately 15 had melanoma, 9 had renal cell carcinoma and 9 had head and neck cancer. In the dose-escalation cohort, around 80% of patients were male, and the mean age was roughly 56 years with a range of 23 to 79. Prior anti-PD-1, anti-PD-L1 or anti-CTLA-4 therapy was permitted, and checkpoint inhibitors had been received by 40% to 50% of dose-escalation patients. Three dose-escalation patients achieved partial responses, one with hepatocellular carcinoma and two with cutaneous melanoma. The purpose of peripheral TCRbeta sequencing was to test whether ivuxolimab changed TCR sequence diversity and led to clonal T-cell expansion. The paper describes the monotherapy dose-escalation part (N of about 52 patients) of the phase I trial of ivuxolimab. Broad study findings and their caveats: At doses from 0.1 to 3.0 mg/kg, clonal expansion was seen in both CD4+ and CD8+ blood T cells between baseline and week 6. Antigen specificity was not determined for the clonally expanded peripheral T cells. After ivuxolimab, CD8+ T cells had more expanded clones than CD4+ T cells on average. In partial responders in the 0.1-3.0 mg/kg groups, normalized peripheral clonal expansion was found to be among the lowest, especially among CD8+ T cells. Low levels of normalized T-cell clonal expansion were also shown by some nonresponding patients.

About this clone itself: The antigen this receptor binds is unknown. Base qualities are not at hand, and no much larger clone is one base apart.

The germline V gene yields SGHRS for CDR1 and YFSETQ for CDR2. The CDR3 measures 15 amino acids from cysteine to phenylalanine. Left in the record is the CDR3 DNA by itself, 45 bases read in frame from the first base. The germline V and J ends show losses of 7 bases and 7 bases respectively, and no gene match explains 13 bases of the junction. For sequencing of the TCRbeta CDR3 region, genomic DNA was extracted from the sorted cells. The immunoSEQ Assay was used for sequencing of TCRbeta CDR3 regions. Imported from immuneACCESS, the table was reduced by TCRdb to in-frame sequences with V and J called. These copies leave out some clones; in studies compared against another copy, an unresolved V gene accounts for under half, and the cause of the remainder is not known. The sample table holds 90,000 to 95,000 clones, of which 70% to 90% were seen once. About 4% of the sample lies in the top ten. The trial excluded patients who had a history of autoimmune disease or who were on systemic immunosuppression. Peripheral blood for TCR sequencing was collected from all dose cohorts at baseline, on cycle 4 day 1, and on cycle 7 day 1. The samples were taken from a phase I, first-in-human, multicenter, open-label dose-escalation trial of ivuxolimab. The trial enrolled adults with locally advanced or metastatic head and neck squamous cell, hepatocellular, melanoma or renal cell carcinoma. Before TCR sequencing, CD4+ T cells and CD8+ T cells were sorted from peripheral blood as separate populations.

The chain is encoded by TRBV5-1 joined to TRBJ2-1; 8 bases in the middle match TRBD2. The sample consisted of CD4+ or CD8+ T cells sorted from blood, taken in a trial of the OX40 agonist ivuxolimab. This sequence originates from an adult with an advanced solid tumor such as melanoma, head and neck, liver or kidney cancer. The CDR3 region has the sequence CASDSSGRDLNEQFF. The nucleotide sequence is given as TGCGCCAGCGATTCGTCCGGGAGGGATTTGAATGAGCAGTTCTTC.